These T cell receptor beta chains were read from a single sample in a study of T cell responses to AZD1222 COVID-19 vaccine. Clones were read by immunoSEQ multiplex PCR, and TCRdb kept only the in-frame ones, dropping some. Of about 120,000 clones listed, 80% to 90% are singletons. The source material was peripheral blood, sampled on day 0 of AZD1222 vaccination. These receptor sequences come from an adult in good health. The CDR3 runs from the conserved cysteine through the conserved F or W. D genes are given only for firm matches. Clone sizes are given selectively: once, few, many, or a class where the clone is expanded.

J: TRBJ1-2
length: 17
D: NA
V: TRBV15
size: NA
DNA: TGTGCCACCAGCAGGGACAGAACCGCGGGGGGGAACTATGGCTACACCTTC
CDR3: CATSRDRTAGGNYGYTF

J: TRBJ1-2
length: 12
D: NA
V: TRBV29-1
size: few
DNA: TGCAGCGTGGCGTCGGGTTCAGGGGGCTACACCTTC
CDR3: CSVASGSGGYTF

J: TRBJ1-3
length: 14
D: NA
V: TRBV3-1/TRBV3-2
size: NA
DNA: TGTGCCAGCAGCCAAGACGTATCTGGAAACACCATATATTTT
CDR3: CASSQDVSGNTIYF

J: TRBJ2-1
length: 14
D: TRBD2
V: TRBV19
size: few
DNA: TGTGCCAGTAGTCTAGGGACTACTTACAATGAGCAGTTCTTC
CDR3: CASSLGTTYNEQFF

J: TRBJ1-1
length: 16
D: NA
V: TRBV11-3
size: once
DNA: TGTGCCAGCAGCGATTATCCGGGACGGGGGAACACTGAAGCTTTCTTT
CDR3: CASSDYPGRGNTEAFF

J: TRBJ2-1
length: 13
D: TRBD2
V: TRBV12-3/TRBV12-4
size: NA
DNA: TGTGCCAGCAAAGCGGGAGCCTACAATGAGCAGTTCTTC
CDR3: CASKAGAYNEQFF

J: TRBJ2-3
length: 14
D: NA
V: TRBV6-4
size: once
DNA: TGTGCCAGCAGTGCGGGACTCAGCACAGATACGCAGTATTTT
CDR3: CASSAGLSTDTQYF

J: TRBJ1-2
length: 16
D: NA
V: TRBV9
size: NA
DNA: TGTGCCAGCAGCGACTGGGGGCAGACCCTGGACTATGGCTACACCTTC
CDR3: CASSDWGQTLDYGYTF

J: TRBJ1-1
length: 14
D: TRBD1
V: TRBV3-1/TRBV3-2
size: NA
DNA: TGTGCCAGCAGCTCAGGACAGGGGCTCACTGAAGCTTTCTTT
CDR3: CASSSGQGLTEAFF

J: TRBJ1-5
length: 12
D: TRBD1
V: TRBV28
size: NA
DNA: TGTGCCAGCAGTTTAAGGGACAGGGAAAAGCATTTT
CDR3: CASSLRDREKHF

J: TRBJ2-2
length: 16
D: NA
V: TRBV10-3
size: NA
DNA: TGTGCCATCAGTGAAAATCTGGGGCCGGGCACCGGGGAGCTGTTTTTT
CDR3: CAISENLGPGTGELFF

J: TRBJ1-1
length: 16
D: TRBD1
V: TRBV7-3
size: NA
DNA: TGTGCCAGCAGCTTCGGACAGGGGCGGGTTGGGTCTGAAGCTTTCTTT
CDR3: CASSFGQGRVGSEAFF

J: TRBJ1-1
length: 14
D: NA
V: TRBV11-1
size: NA
DNA: TGTGCCAGCAGCCCGGGGGGTTTTTCCACTGAAGCTTTCTTT
CDR3: CASSPGGFSTEAFF

J: TRBJ1-2
length: 14
D: NA
V: TRBV7-8
size: few
DNA: TGTGCCAGCAGCTTAACGACAGCTTCCTATGGCTACACCTTC
CDR3: CASSLTTASYGYTF

J: TRBJ2-2
length: 15
D: TRBD2
V: TRBV7-3
size: NA
DNA: TGTGCCAGCAGCTTCGAAGCGGGAAACTCCGGGGAGCTGTTTTTT
CDR3: CASSFEAGNSGELFF

J: TRBJ2-4
length: 11
D: NA
V: TRBV28
size: NA
DNA: TGTGCCAGCAGTTCTCTTGACATTCAGTACTTC
CDR3: CASSSLDIQYF

J: TRBJ1-6
length: 13
D: NA
V: TRBV6-6
size: few
DNA: TGTGCCAGCAGGACGTGGCGGAATTCACCCCTCCACTTT
CDR3: CASRTWRNSPLHF

J: TRBJ2-7
length: 15
D: NA
V: TRBV4-2
size: NA
DNA: TGTGCCAGCAGCCAAGATGAGGGACTTAACTACGAGCAGTACTTC
CDR3: CASSQDEGLNYEQYF

J: TRBJ2-7
length: 15
D: NA
V: TRBV6-5
size: NA
DNA: TGTGCCAGCAGTTACTCTTCCTCCAGGGGCTACGAGCAGTACTTC
CDR3: CASSYSSSRGYEQYF

J: TRBJ2-3
length: 15
D: TRBD2
V: TRBV28
size: NA
DNA: TGTGCCAGCAGTGCAATACTAGCGGGCACAGATACGCAGTATTTT
CDR3: CASSAILAGTDTQYF